Listed here are 2 T cell receptor beta chains from one sample, sequenced in a study of blood T cell repertoires in COVID-19. Data came from immunoSEQ multiplex PCR; TCRdb stores just in-frame clones and leaves some out. The profile shows about 65,000 clones, about 88% of them singletons. Sequencing was done on a sample of peripheral blood. These receptors were obtained from a man aged 55-75 years with acute or convalescent COVID-19.

Only one count was recorded for this clone. The chain employs TRBV5-4 and TRBJ1-2; D is perhaps TRBD1 (6 bases). Trimming removed 4 bases at V and 8 bases at J, with 12 bases between. The germline V gene encodes CDR1 SGHNT and CDR2 YYREEE (reference sequence). This CDR3 has 12 residues. The CDR3 loop reads CASSKPGEGYTF. The CDR3 nucleotides read TGTGCCAGCAGCAAACCAGGGGAAGGCTACACCTTC.

This clone was recorded once. The V gene is TRBV19, the J gene TRBJ1-4; 7 bases align to TRBD1. J lost 5 bases, V lost 1 base, and 4 bases had no gene match. The CDR3 has 15 amino acids. Germline CDR1 LNHDA, CDR2 SQIVND (reference sequence). The CDR3 coding sequence is TGTGCCAGTAGTATAGTGGCAGGGGGAAATGAAAAACTGTTTTTT. Its translation: CASSIVAGGNEKLFF.